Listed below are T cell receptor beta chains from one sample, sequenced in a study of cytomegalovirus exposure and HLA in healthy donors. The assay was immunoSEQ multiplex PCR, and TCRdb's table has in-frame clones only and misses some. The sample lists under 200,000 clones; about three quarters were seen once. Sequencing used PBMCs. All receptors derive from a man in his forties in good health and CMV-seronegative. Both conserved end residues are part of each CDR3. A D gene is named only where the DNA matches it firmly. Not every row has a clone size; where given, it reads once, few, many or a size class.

DNA: TGTGCCAGCACTAAGGGTCAGGGCAGCTATGGCTACACCTTC
CDR3: CASTKGQGSYGYTF
J: TRBJ1-2
D: -
size: -
V: TRBV6-6

DNA: TGCGCCAGCAGTGAGAGGAGGGTCGGAGGCTACACCTTC
CDR3: CASSERRVGGYTF
J: TRBJ1-2
D: -
size: -
V: TRBV10-1

DNA: TGTGCCAGCAGGACCGGGACAGGCGCTAACTATGGCTACACCTTC
CDR3: CASRTGTGANYGYTF
J: TRBJ1-2
D: TRBD1
size: -
V: TRBV6-5

DNA: TGTGCCAGCAGGCTCACAGGGGGCGGGCGGGAAAAACTGTTTTTT
CDR3: CASRLTGGGREKLFF
J: TRBJ1-4
D: TRBD1
size: -
V: TRBV6-1

DNA: TGTGCCAGCCCCGACGGACGGGAAAACACAGATACGCAGTATTTT
CDR3: CASPDGRENTDTQYF
J: TRBJ2-3
D: -
size: -
V: TRBV6-4

DNA: TGTGCCAGTAGTATAGCCCCAGGGGGATATAGCAATCAGCCCCAGCATTTT
CDR3: CASSIAPGGYSNQPQHF
J: TRBJ1-5
D: TRBD1
size: -
V: TRBV19

DNA: TGTGCCAGCAGCTTAGTGTTGGGACAGGCAACAAAGAGCTCCTACGAGCAGTACTTC
CDR3: CASSLVLGQATKSSYEQYF
J: TRBJ2-7
D: TRBD1
size: -
V: TRBV5-6

DNA: TGTGCCAGCAGTTTGCTGGGTAGCAGGGAGCTGTTTTTT
CDR3: CASSLLGSRELFF
J: TRBJ2-2
D: -
size: -
V: TRBV6-5

DNA: TGTGCCAGCAGTTACGTGTCAGGGCCTTCCTACGAGCAGTACTTC
CDR3: CASSYVSGPSYEQYF
J: TRBJ2-7
D: -
size: -
V: TRBV6-5

DNA: TGTGCCAGCAGCCGAGGGGGACAGTTTTTCTACGAGCAGTACTTC
CDR3: CASSRGGQFFYEQYF
J: TRBJ2-7
D: TRBD1
size: -
V: TRBV5-6

DNA: TGTGCCAGCAGTTTATCCCGGGGGGCAACTAATGAAAAACTGTTTTTT
CDR3: CASSLSRGATNEKLFF
J: TRBJ1-4
D: -
size: -
V: TRBV28

DNA: TGTGCCAGCAGCTCCCGGGACAGGGCTGTGGAGCAGTACTTC
CDR3: CASSSRDRAVEQYF
J: TRBJ2-7
D: TRBD1
size: -
V: TRBV5-4

DNA: TGTGCCAGCAGCCTTGTGGCCGGGACAGGGGAGTTATATACGCAGTATTTT
CDR3: CASSLVAGTGELYTQYF
J: TRBJ2-3
D: TRBD1
size: -
V: TRBV11-2

DNA: TGTGCCAGCACAAGGACTCCTCCCTACAATGAGCAGTTCTTC
CDR3: CASTRTPPYNEQFF
J: TRBJ2-1
D: -
size: once
V: TRBV2

DNA: TGTGCCACCAGCAGAGACCGATGGCAGACAGCCTACGAGCAGTACTTC
CDR3: CATSRDRWQTAYEQYF
J: TRBJ2-7
D: -
size: -
V: TRBV15

DNA: TGTGCCAGCTCACCCACGGACAGTGAAGCTTTCTTT
CDR3: CASSPTDSEAFF
J: TRBJ1-1
D: -
size: -
V: TRBV18

DNA: TGTGCCAGCAGCTTGCCAGGGAGGCACGAGCAGTACTTC
CDR3: CASSLPGRHEQYF
J: TRBJ2-7
D: -
size: few
V: TRBV5-6

DNA: TGTGCCAGCAGCTTAGGGCCCGTGATTACGGGGGGCACCATATATTTT
CDR3: CASSLGPVITGGTIYF
J: TRBJ1-3
D: -
size: -
V: TRBV7-9

DNA: TGCAGCGTTGATAAACGCGTAGCTGAGACCCAGTACTTC
CDR3: CSVDKRVAETQYF
J: TRBJ2-5
D: -
size: -
V: TRBV29-1

DNA: TGTGCCTGGAGTGGAAGTGGCAGCTCCTACGAGCAGTACTTC
CDR3: CAWSGSGSSYEQYF
J: TRBJ2-7
D: -
size: -
V: TRBV30

DNA: TGTGCCAGCAGCCTACTCCAGGGTCAAACCTACAATGAGCAGTTCTTC
CDR3: CASSLLQGQTYNEQFF
J: TRBJ2-1
D: -
size: once
V: TRBV7-9

DNA: TGTGCCAGCAGTTCCCGAGGGGGTTCCTACAATGAGCAGTTCTTC
CDR3: CASSSRGGSYNEQFF
J: TRBJ2-1
D: -
size: once
V: TRBV6-5

DNA: TGCAGCGCAGATAACAGTGAAAAACTGTTTTTT
CDR3: CSADNSEKLFF
J: TRBJ1-4
D: -
size: -
V: TRBV29-1

DNA: TGTGCCAGCAGTACTACTAGCGGGGGAGACAATGAGCAGTTCTTC
CDR3: CASSTTSGGDNEQFF
J: TRBJ2-1
D: TRBD2
size: once
V: TRBV11-3

DNA: TGTGCCAGCAGCGTAGTTCCCGGTAAAGAGACCCAGTACTTC
CDR3: CASSVVPGKETQYF
J: TRBJ2-5
D: -
size: few
V: TRBV9

DNA: TGTGCCAGCTCCCGGGGGGAAGGGACTGAAGCTTTCTTT
CDR3: CASSRGEGTEAFF
J: TRBJ1-1
D: -
size: -
V: TRBV18

DNA: TGTGCCAGCTCACCACCGACTCGTGAAAAACTGTTTTTT
CDR3: CASSPPTREKLFF
J: TRBJ1-4
D: -
size: few
V: TRBV18

DNA: TGTGCCAGCAGCCACCTTAGGACTAGCGGGACATACAATGAGCAGTTCTTC
CDR3: CASSHLRTSGTYNEQFF
J: TRBJ2-1
D: TRBD2
size: -
V: TRBV9

DNA: TGTGCCAGCAGCCCCGGGTCGGACAGGGCCACCTACGAGCAGTACTTC
CDR3: CASSPGSDRATYEQYF
J: TRBJ2-7
D: TRBD1
size: -
V: TRBV5-4

DNA: TGCGCCAGCAGCTTGGATGGGCAGGGGGGTGCTAGTGAAAAACTGTTTTTT
CDR3: CASSLDGQGGASEKLFF
J: TRBJ1-4
D: TRBD1
size: -
V: TRBV5-1

DNA: TGCGCCAGCAGCCCTGGGACAGCGATTTCTGGAAACACCATATATTTT
CDR3: CASSPGTAISGNTIYF
J: TRBJ1-3
D: TRBD1
size: -
V: TRBV5-1

DNA: TGCGCCAGCAGCTTGGCCGCGGGGGAAACCTACGAGCAGTACTTC
CDR3: CASSLAAGETYEQYF
J: TRBJ2-7
D: TRBD2
size: -
V: TRBV5-1

DNA: TGTGCCAGCAGCCCCCGCACTGAAGCTTTCTTT
CDR3: CASSPRTEAFF
J: TRBJ1-1
D: -
size: -
V: TRBV7-2

DNA: TGTGCCAGCAGCGTAGGGGCAGCCTCGAACACCGGGGAGCTGTTTTTT
CDR3: CASSVGAASNTGELFF
J: TRBJ2-2
D: -
size: -
V: TRBV9

DNA: TGTGCCAGCAGCCACCCCCTGCAACAGGGGTCCTACGAGCAGTACTTC
CDR3: CASSHPLQQGSYEQYF
J: TRBJ2-7
D: TRBD1
size: -
V: TRBV5-6

DNA: TGCGCCAGCAGCCAAGATCACCGCGGCGGGGGTGAAGCTTTCTTT
CDR3: CASSQDHRGGGEAFF
J: TRBJ1-1
D: -
size: few
V: TRBV4-3

DNA: TGTGCCAGCAGCGCGGACAGGACGGGCGAGCAGTACTTC
CDR3: CASSADRTGEQYF
J: TRBJ2-7
D: TRBD1
size: -
V: TRBV5-4

DNA: TGCAGCCAGTGTCGTTCGAGCGGGGGTTACAATGAGCAGTTCTTC
CDR3: CSQCRSSGGYNEQFF
J: TRBJ2-1
D: TRBD2
size: -
V: TRBV29-1

DNA: TGCGCCAGCAGCCCCCCTAGCGGGGGTGAGACCCAGTACTTC
CDR3: CASSPPSGGETQYF
J: TRBJ2-5
D: TRBD2
size: once
V: TRBV4-1

DNA: TGCGCCAGCAGCGTGACACTTTCCTACGAGCAGTACTTC
CDR3: CASSVTLSYEQYF
J: TRBJ2-7
D: -
size: once
V: TRBV5-1

DNA: TGTGCCAGCAAGAGCGGGGGGGCCGGAGATACGCAGTATTTT
CDR3: CASKSGGAGDTQYF
J: TRBJ2-3
D: TRBD2
size: -
V: TRBV2

DNA: TGTGCCAGCTCCCTAAACCCCCCACGGCAGGGGCAAATCTATGGCTACACCTTC
CDR3: CASSLNPPRQGQIYGYTF
J: TRBJ1-2
D: -
size: -
V: TRBV18

DNA: TGTGCCAGCAGCCGACAGGGAAATGAGCAGTTCTTC
CDR3: CASSRQGNEQFF
J: TRBJ2-1
D: TRBD1
size: -
V: TRBV5-6

DNA: TGCGCCAGCAGCCGCTCCTTACAGGGGGCAATGAACACCGGGGAGCTGTTTTTT
CDR3: CASSRSLQGAMNTGELFF
J: TRBJ2-2
D: TRBD1
size: -
V: TRBV4-3

DNA: TGCGCCAGCAGCTTAGGGACAGGGGGCCTCCACGAGCAGTACTTC
CDR3: CASSLGTGGLHEQYF
J: TRBJ2-7
D: TRBD1
size: -
V: TRBV5-1

DNA: TGTGCCACCCGGGGAAGCGGGGGGGTTACGCAGTATTTT
CDR3: CATRGSGGVTQYF
J: TRBJ2-3
D: TRBD2
size: -
V: TRBV15

DNA: TGCGCCAGCAGCCAAGATCGAGCGACAGGGCGAAACGAGCAGTACTTC
CDR3: CASSQDRATGRNEQYF
J: TRBJ2-7
D: TRBD1
size: -
V: TRBV4-3

DNA: TGCGCCAGCAGTCAAAGACTAGCGGTCTACAATGAGCAGTTCTTC
CDR3: CASSQRLAVYNEQFF
J: TRBJ2-1
D: TRBD2
size: -
V: TRBV5-1

DNA: TGCGCCAGCAGCATCTTACAGGGTTACTCTGGAAACACCATATATTTT
CDR3: CASSILQGYSGNTIYF
J: TRBJ1-3
D: -
size: few
V: TRBV5-1

DNA: TGTGCCAGCAGTCCCAGCGGGGGAAGAGAGACCCAGTACTTC
CDR3: CASSPSGGRETQYF
J: TRBJ2-5
D: TRBD2
size: -
V: TRBV6-1

DNA: TGTGCCAGCAGCCACCAAGGGGCTGCGGGCTACACCTTC
CDR3: CASSHQGAAGYTF
J: TRBJ1-2
D: -
size: -
V: TRBV13

DNA: TGCGCCAGCAGCTTGGAACGCGGGATGACGCGGGGCGAGCAGTACTTC
CDR3: CASSLERGMTRGEQYF
J: TRBJ2-7
D: -
size: -
V: TRBV5-1

DNA: TGTGCCAGCAGTCGATACAGGGGGATAACTGAAGCTTTCTTT
CDR3: CASSRYRGITEAFF
J: TRBJ1-1
D: TRBD1
size: few
V: TRBV2

DNA: TGTGCCAGCAGCGGACAGACGAACACTGAAGCTTTCTTT
CDR3: CASSGQTNTEAFF
J: TRBJ1-1
D: -
size: -
V: TRBV7-9

DNA: TGTGCCAGCTCAGTACTAGCGGGGGGGACCAAAAACATTCAGTACTTC
CDR3: CASSVLAGGTKNIQYF
J: TRBJ2-4
D: TRBD2
size: few
V: TRBV18